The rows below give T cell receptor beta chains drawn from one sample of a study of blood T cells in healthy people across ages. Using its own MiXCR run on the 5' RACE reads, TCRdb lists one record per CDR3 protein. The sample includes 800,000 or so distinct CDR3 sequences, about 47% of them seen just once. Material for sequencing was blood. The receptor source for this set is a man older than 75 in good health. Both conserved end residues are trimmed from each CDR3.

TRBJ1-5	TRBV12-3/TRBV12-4	ASGLSGNNQPQH
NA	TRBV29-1	SGAQRGEQY
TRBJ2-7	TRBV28	ASSLGTSGAFYEQY
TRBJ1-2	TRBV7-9	ASSSDISGYT
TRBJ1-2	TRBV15	ATSALLGDNYGYT
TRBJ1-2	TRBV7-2	ASSPGTEDGYT
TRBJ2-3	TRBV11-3	ASSPRAGHFTDTQY
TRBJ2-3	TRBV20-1	SAEGPGLATDTQY
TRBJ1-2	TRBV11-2	ASSRERSYVGYT
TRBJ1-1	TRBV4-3	ASSQGHRDLATEAF
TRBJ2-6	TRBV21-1	ASSQGTGANVLT
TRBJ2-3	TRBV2	ASSEISGRLTDTQY
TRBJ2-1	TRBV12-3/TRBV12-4	ASSIGLAGGNNEQF
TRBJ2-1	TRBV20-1	SAPGQGMYEQF
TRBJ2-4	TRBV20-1	SAREGVAKNIQY
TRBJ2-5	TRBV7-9	ASSLKTSSALEEQY
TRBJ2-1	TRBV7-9	ASSVMGTALGNEQF
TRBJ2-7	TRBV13	ASSNTRDGGYEQY
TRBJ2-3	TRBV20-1	SATRSLAGVDTQY
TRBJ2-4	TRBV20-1	SGGMGLAKNIQY
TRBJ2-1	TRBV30	AWSVGGSYNEQF
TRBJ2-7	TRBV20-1	SAIQEGRGGTYEQY